This T cell receptor beta chain comes out of a study of blood T cell repertoires in COVID-19. Study-level background: The origin of the acute and convalescent COVID-19 samples was the United States, Italy and Spain.

V gave up 4 bases and J gave up 7 bases; unmatched junction bases: 3. Germline-derived CDR1 and CDR2 are SGHDT and YYEEEE. The CDR3 runs 14 residues. Original processing methods: Researchers report that nucleated cell counts were estimated from reference gene primer amplification. TCRdb's copy holds only in-frame clones and misses some; the assay was immunoSEQ multiplex PCR. The D gene and trimming were derived from the DNA, and the V and J assignments and clone size from that table. The data contain 250,000 or so clones, around 86% of them singletons. The clonotype was recovered from a man older than 75 with acute or convalescent COVID-19. Specimen: peripheral blood. The V gene is TRBV5-6, the J gene TRBJ1-4, with 11 bases aligning to TRBD1. CDR3 in amino acids: CASSGTGGSEKLFF. The CDR3 coding sequence is TGTGCCAGCAGCGGGACAGGGGGAAGTGAAAAACTGTTTTTT.